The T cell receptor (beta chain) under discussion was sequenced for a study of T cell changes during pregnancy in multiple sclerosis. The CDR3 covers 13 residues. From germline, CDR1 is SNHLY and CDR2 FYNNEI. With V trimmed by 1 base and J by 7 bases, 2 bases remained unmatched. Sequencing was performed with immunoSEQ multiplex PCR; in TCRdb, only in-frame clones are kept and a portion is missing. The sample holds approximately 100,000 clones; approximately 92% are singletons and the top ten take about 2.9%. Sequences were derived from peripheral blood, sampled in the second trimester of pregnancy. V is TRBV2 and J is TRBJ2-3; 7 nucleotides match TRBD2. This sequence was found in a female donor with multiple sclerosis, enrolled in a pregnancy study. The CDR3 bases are TGTGCCAGCAGTGAAGAGCGGGGAAATACGCAGTATTTT. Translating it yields CASSEERGNTQYF.